These 20 T cell receptor beta chains were all obtained from the same sample, sequenced in a study of T cell changes during pregnancy in multiple sclerosis. The protocol was immunoSEQ multiplex PCR, while the TCRdb copy is restricted to in-frame clones and leaves out a portion. The top ten clones hold approximately 1.6% of a sample with about 110,000 clones, 80% to 95% of them seen once. The source was peripheral blood, collected after pregnancy. The receptors stem from a female donor with multiple sclerosis, enrolled in a pregnancy study.

V usage is TRBV29-1 and J usage is TRBJ1-1; 8 bases match TRBD1. The CDR3 is 14 amino acids. The V and J ends lost 4 bases and 1 base, in that order; junction bases with no gene match: 5. Germline assignment: CDR1 SQVTM and CDR2 ANQGSEA. This CDR3 reads CSVAQGASNTEAFF. Here the CDR3 DNA reads TGCAGCGTTGCGCAGGGGGCATCGAACACTGAAGCTTTCTTT.

The V call is TRBV7-2, the J call TRBJ1-2; TRBD1 matches at 7 bases. The germline V gene encodes CDR1 SGHTA and CDR2 FQGNSA. Trimming removed 3 bases from V and 4 bases from J; junction bases left unmatched: 5. The CDR3 totals 14 residues. The CDR3 bases are TGTGCCAGCAGCTTTTCCGGGACAGCCTATGGCTACACCTTC. This codes for CASSFSGTAYGYTF.

The chain is built from TRBV19 and TRBJ2-2, with 14 bases matching TRBD2. Germline V gene lookup returns CDR1 LNHDA and CDR2 SQIVND (reference sequence). The CDR3 extends over 16 amino acids. V trimming: 5 bases; J trimming: 3 bases; junction bases outside the gene matches: 2. This CDR3 is CASSSGLAGDTGELFF. CDR3 DNA sequence: TGTGCCAGTAGTTCGGGACTAGCGGGAGACACCGGGGAGCTGTTTTTT.

The chain is built from TRBV2 and TRBJ2-1, with 10 bases that match TRBD2. The CDR3 totals 14 residues. Germline V lookup: CDR1 SNHLY, CDR2 FYNNEI. The J segment lost 9 bases and the V segment lost 4 bases, leaving 6 bases of the junction unmatched. CDR3 amino acids: CASSGLAGVSEQFF. CDR3 sequence (DNA): TGTGCCAGCAGTGGGCTAGCGGGAGTAAGTGAGCAGTTCTTC.

The chain uses TRBV7-3 and TRBJ1-1; D might be TRBD1 (5 bases). This CDR3 region has 15 residues. Germline values: CDR1 SGHTA, CDR2 FQGTGA. V shed 4 bases and J shed 0 bases, with 12 bases lying between them. The CDR3 bases are TGTGCCAGCAGCTATCTAAACAGGTTGAACACTGAAGCTTTCTTT. Translating gives CASSYLNRLNTEAFF.

The chain carries TRBV7-8 and TRBJ1-1; the match to TRBD1 covers 9 bases. The CDR3 spans 15 residues. Unmatched junction bases numbered 6, after V lost 4 bases and J lost 3 bases. CDR1 is SGHVS and CDR2 is FQNEAQ in the germline V gene. The CDR3 here is CASSSLRTGDTEAFF. Written as DNA, the CDR3 is TGTGCCAGCAGCTCTCTCAGGACAGGGGACACTGAAGCTTTCTTT.

The chain combines TRBV6-1 with TRBJ1-2; D is unresolved. V was shortened by 2 bases and J by 4 bases, with 8 bases between the two germline ends. Germline CDR1 and CDR2: MNHNS and SASEGT. There are 13 residues in the CDR3. The CDR3 region has the DNA TGTGCCAGCAGTGAAACAGCCAGCTATGGCTACACCTTC. Residues: CASSETASYGYTF.

The chain combines TRBV23-1 with TRBJ2-1, with D perhaps TRBD2 (6 bases). TRBV23-1 is an open reading frame, and its role is uncertain. V shed 3 bases and J shed 4 bases, with 16 bases lying between them. This CDR3 comprises 16 residues. This CDR3 is CASSHLRDCTYNEQFF. For the CDR3, the DNA is TGCGCCAGCAGTCACCTCCGGGACTGTACTTACAATGAGCAGTTCTTC.

This clone was counted a single time. This chain joins TRBV5-1 and TRBJ1-2, with 10 bases identical to TRBD1. Germline CDR1 SGHRS, CDR2 YFSETQ. The CDR3 has 16 amino acids. V was pared by 1 base and J by 0 bases, with 3 bases of the junction left unmatched. CDR3 DNA sequence: TGCGCCAGCAGCTTGCTCGGGACAGGGGCTAACTATGGCTACACCTTC. Protein sequence: CASSLLGTGANYGYTF.

The chain recombines TRBV4-1 with TRBJ1-4; 9 nucleotides agree with TRBD1. CDR1 is MGHRA, CDR2 YSYEKL, per germline. This CDR3 is 18 amino acids long. With V trimmed by 0 bases and J by 6 bases, 11 bases remained unmatched. CDR3 DNA sequence: TGCGCCAGCAGCCAAGATACGGTGGCGGGACAGGGTCATGAAAAACTGTTTTTT. It encodes CASSQDTVAGQGHEKLFF.

The V gene is TRBV2, the J gene TRBJ2-1, with 13 bases lining up with TRBD2. V was clipped by 7 bases and J by 8 bases; unmatched bases: 5. The germline CDR1 and CDR2 sequences are SNHLY and FYNNEI. CDR3 length equals 14 residues. CDR3 DNA sequence: TGTGCCAGCAAATCCGGACTAGCGGGAGATGAGCAGTTCTTC. Protein sequence: CASKSGLAGDEQFF.

The rearrangement uses TRBV6-6 and TRBJ2-2; maybe TRBD1 (6 bases). Germline CDR1 MNHNY, CDR2 SVGAGI (reference sequence). The CDR3 loop spans 15 amino acids. Between the trimmed V and J ends, which lost 2 bases and 4 bases, there was a span of 11 bases. The CDR3 here is CASSYPTGSTGELFF. In DNA, the CDR3 is TGTGCCAGCAGTTACCCCACAGGGTCCACCGGGGAGCTGTTTTTT.

V gene TRBV23-1 combines with J gene TRBJ2-2; tentative D call: TRBD1 (6 bases). TRBV23-1 is noted as an ORF with a role that remains uncertain. The CDR3 covers 17 residues. Trimming stripped 8 bases from V and 0 bases from J, with 19 bases between. CDR3 in amino acids: CASLKTPGHPNTGELFF. CDR3 in DNA: TGCGCCAGCTTAAAGACCCCGGGACACCCGAACACCGGGGAGCTGTTTTTT.

The V and J genes are TRBV10-3 and TRBJ1-6; weak D call: TRBD1 (6 bases). The CDR3 has 15 amino acids. Germline V gene data show CDR1 as ENHRY and CDR2 as SYGVKD. Trimming pared 0 bases from V and 9 bases from J, leaving 12 bases between. CDR3 coding DNA: TGTGCCATCAGTGAGTCGGCCAGGGGATTTTCACCCCTCCACTTT. Residues: CAISESARGFSPLHF.

The chain couples TRBV20-1 to TRBJ1-1; D ambiguous. With 6 bases removed from V and 4 bases from J, the gap between germline ends came to 6 bases. Germline loops: CDR1 DFQATT, CDR2 SNEGSKA (reference sequence). This CDR3 region has 10 residues. CDR3 protein: CSATGTEAFF. The CDR3 bases are TGCAGTGCCACGGGCACTGAAGCTTTCTTT.

The chain couples TRBV27 to TRBJ1-2; 7 bases are a match to TRBD1. V shed 4 bases and J 8 bases; nucleotides not matched to a gene: 7. This CDR3 contains 13 residues. Germline CDR1 is MNHEY and CDR2 is SMNVEV (reference sequence). The CDR3 is CASSSGRGRGYTF. The CDR3 nucleotides are TGTGCCAGCAGTTCGGGAAGGGGGCGAGGCTACACCTTC.

This rearrangement joins TRBV6-5 to TRBJ1-2, with D perhaps TRBD1 (6 bases). This CDR3 contains 13 residues. V lost 7 bases, J lost 8 bases, and 17 bases lay in between. Looked up from germline, CDR1 is MNHEY and CDR2 is SVGAGI. CDR3 sequence (DNA): TGTGCCAGCACTACCGGGACAAATATGGGCTACACCTTC. As protein: CASTTGTNMGYTF.

In DNA, the CDR3 is TGTGCCAGTAGTATAATGGGAGGGAACACAGATACGCAGTATTTT. Its protein is CASSIMGGNTDTQYF. The V call is TRBV19, the J call TRBJ2-3; 7 positions agree with TRBD2. CDR1 LNHDA and CDR2 SQIVND come from the germline V gene (reference sequence). The CDR3 has 15 amino acids. V trimming: 2 bases; J trimming: 2 bases; junction bases outside the gene matches: 4. Complete variable domain (other parts from reference TRBV19 and TRBJ2-3): DGGITQSPKYLFRKEGQNVTLSCEQNLNHDAMYWYRQDPGQGLRLIYYSQIVNDFQKGDIAEGYSVSREKKESFPLTVTSAQKNPTAFYLCASSIMGGNTDTQYFGPGTRLTVL.

V usage is TRBV2 and J usage is TRBJ2-7, with D possibly matching TRBD1 (5 bases). The germline V gene has CDR1 SNHLY and CDR2 FYNNEI. Between the trimmed V and J ends, which lost 3 bases and 1 base, there was a span of 7 bases. The CDR3 has 13 amino acids. DNA for the CDR3: TGTGCCAGCAGTGACGACAGTTCCTACGAGCAGTACTTC. This codes for CASSDDSSYEQYF.

In nucleotides, the CDR3 is TGCGCCAGCAGCCGGATAAAGGGACTAGACTACACCGGGGAGCTGTTTTTT. This encodes CASSRIKGLDYTGELFF. The chain has TRBV4-1 and TRBJ2-2; 8 bases align to TRBD2. The V and J ends lost 4 bases and 3 bases, in that order; junction bases with no gene match: 10. CDR3 size: 17 residues. Germline V gene sequence: CDR1 MGHRA, CDR2 YSYEKL.